A single sample is the source of the 11 T cell receptor beta chains below, sequenced in a study of blood T cell repertoires in COVID-19. Data came from immunoSEQ multiplex PCR; TCRdb stores just in-frame clones and leaves some out. Found here are roughly 400,000 clones, roughly nine tenths of them singletons; the top ten hold 0.8% to 0.9%. Sequenced: PBMCs or T cells enriched from blood (not recorded which). These receptors all come from a woman in her thirties or forties who had been exposed to COVID-19.

The chain uses TRBV24-1 and TRBJ2-1; 11 nucleotides line up with TRBD2. The CDR3 runs to 16 residues. Germline V gives CDR1 KGHDR, CDR2 SFDVKD. V was clipped by 4 bases and J by 6 bases; unmatched bases: 7. Written as DNA, the CDR3 is TGTGCCACCAGTGAACCTAGCGGGAGGACCGTCAATGAGCAGTTCTTC. Protein: CATSEPSGRTVNEQFF.

The rearrangement links TRBV9 to TRBJ1-2; 10 bases are a match to TRBD1. CDR3 size: 18 residues. Trimming took 4 bases from V and 3 from J; bases not matched to a gene: 15. The germline V gene has CDR1 SGDLS and CDR2 YYNGEE. The CDR3 nucleotides are TGTGCCAGCAGCCGTGGGGGCAAGGACAGGGGGATGCACTATGGCTACACCTTC. Protein: CASSRGGKDRGMHYGYTF.

The chain is built from TRBV3-1 (or the pseudogene TRBV3-2) and TRBJ2-1; 11 bases align to TRBD2. The CDR3 sequence is 15 residues long. Germline CDR1 reads LGHDT; CDR2 reads YNNKEL (reference sequence). V lost 3 bases and J lost 12; bases outside the gene matches: 10. As DNA, the CDR3 is TGTGCCAGCAGCCAGAGGGGGACTAGCGGTATGAGGCAGTTCTTC. Translated: CASSQRGTSGMRQFF.

The genes are TRBV29-1 and TRBJ1-2, with D maybe TRBD1 (6 bases). The CDR3 has 12 residues. The V and J ends lost 4 bases and 7 bases respectively, with 13 bases between them. Germline V CDR1 and CDR2: SQVTM, ANQGSEA. The CDR3 bases are TGCAGCGTTGCACAGGGAAAAAGTGGCTACACCTTC. It encodes CSVAQGKSGYTF. Looking up the rest from reference TRBV29-1 and TRBJ1-2 gives the full variable domain: SAVISQKPSRDICQRGTSLTIQCQVDSQVTMMFWYRQQPGQSLTLIATANQGSEATYESGFVIDKFPISRPNLTFSTLTVSNMSPEDSSIYLCSVAQGKSGYTFGSGTRLTVV.

The chain employs TRBV11-2 and TRBJ1-2, with TRBD1 matching over 8 bases. The CDR3 extends over 15 amino acids. The junction had 11 bases not matched to a gene; V was cut back by 5 bases and J by 6 bases. The germline CDR1 and CDR2 sequences are SGHAT and FQNNGV. CDR3 loop: CASSPGQGSFHGYTF. The CDR3 coding sequence is TGTGCCAGCAGCCCCGGACAGGGCAGTTTCCATGGCTACACCTTC. Complete variable domain (other parts from reference TRBV11-2 and TRBJ1-2): EAGVAQSPRYKIIEKRQSVAFWCNPISGHATLYWYQQILGQGPKLLIQFQNNGVVDDSQLPKDRFSAERLKGVDSTLKIQPAKLEDSAVYLCASSPGQGSFHGYTFGSGTRLTVV.

The chain couples TRBV5-4 to TRBJ2-1, with D tentatively TRBD2 (5 bases). Trimming took off 5 bases at V and 7 bases at J, with 22 bases between the two ends. The CDR3 has 16 residues. The germline gives CDR1 SGHNT, CDR2 YYREEE (reference sequence). The CDR3 sequence: CASSLPSVVGGNEQFF. The DNA for the CDR3 is TGTGCCAGCAGTCTCCCTTCCGTGGTAGGAGGAAATGAGCAGTTCTTC.

The chain links TRBV2 to TRBJ1-1, with 8 bases aligning to TRBD1. Germline V CDR1 and CDR2: SNHLY, FYNNEI. J lost 1 base, V lost 6 bases, and 7 bases had no gene match. The CDR3 has 15 residues. The CDR3 sequence: CASRGQVGANTEAFF. Here the CDR3 DNA reads TGTGCCAGCAGGGGACAGGTCGGGGCGAACACTGAAGCTTTCTTT.

The CDR3 region has the DNA TGTGCCAGCAGCTCTAGCACCGGGACAGGGCACTATGGCTACACCTTC. As protein: CASSSSTGTGHYGYTF. V and J are TRBV7-9 and TRBJ1-2; 9 bases line up with TRBD1. The CDR3 has 16 residues. J lost 3 bases, V lost 4 bases, and 9 bases had no gene match. Germline loops: CDR1 SEHNR, CDR2 FQNEAQ (reference sequence).

This clone was observed a single time. This rearrangement joins TRBV3-1 (or the pseudogene TRBV3-2) to TRBJ2-3; 13 bases line up with TRBD2. V shed 0 bases, J shed 3 bases, and the junction held 3 bases outside the gene matches. The CDR3 length is 17 residues. Germline CDR1 and CDR2: LGHDT and YNNKEL (reference sequence). CDR3 nucleotides: TGTGCCAGCAGCCAAGACCGGACTAGCGGGAGTACAGATACGCAGTATTTT. Translation gives CASSQDRTSGSTDTQYF.

The chain is built from TRBV19 and TRBJ1-4; TRBD1 matches 10 bases. CDR1 LNHDA and CDR2 SQIVND come from the germline V gene (reference sequence). J lost 7 bases, V lost 6 bases, and 8 bases had no gene match. The CDR3 runs 15 residues. In DNA, the CDR3 is TGTGCCAGTAGAAGACAGGGGGCACGGGGTGAAAAACTGTTTTTT. Its protein is CASRRQGARGEKLFF.

The V call is TRBV20-1, the J call TRBJ1-2; D ambiguous. The CDR3 has 12 amino acids. Per germline, CDR1 DFQATT and CDR2 SNEGSKA (reference sequence). Trimming shortened V by 3 bases and J by 2 bases, and 7 bases separated the two germline ends. CDR3 amino acids: CSASTENYGYTF. The CDR3 bases are TGCAGTGCTAGTACAGAGAACTATGGCTACACCTTC.